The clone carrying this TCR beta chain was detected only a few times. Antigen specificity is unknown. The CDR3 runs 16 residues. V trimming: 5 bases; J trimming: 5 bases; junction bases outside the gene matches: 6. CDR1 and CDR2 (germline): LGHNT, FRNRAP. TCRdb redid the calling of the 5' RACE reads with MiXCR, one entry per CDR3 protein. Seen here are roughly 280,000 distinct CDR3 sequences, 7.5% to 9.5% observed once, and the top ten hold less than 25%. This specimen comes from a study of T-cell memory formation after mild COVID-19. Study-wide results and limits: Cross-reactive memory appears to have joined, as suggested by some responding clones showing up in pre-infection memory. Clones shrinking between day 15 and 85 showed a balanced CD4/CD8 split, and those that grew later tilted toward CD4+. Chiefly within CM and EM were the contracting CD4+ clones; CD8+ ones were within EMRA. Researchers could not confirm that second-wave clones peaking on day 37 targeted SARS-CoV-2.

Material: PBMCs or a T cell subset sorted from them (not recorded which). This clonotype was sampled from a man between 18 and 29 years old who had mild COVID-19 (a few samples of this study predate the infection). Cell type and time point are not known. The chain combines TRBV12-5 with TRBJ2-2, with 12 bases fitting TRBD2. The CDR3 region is CASGIRTSGVTGELFF. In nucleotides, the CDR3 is TGTGCTAGTGGTATCCGGACTAGCGGGGTTACCGGGGAGCTGTTTTTT.